Presented here are 17 T cell receptor beta chains from one specimen sequenced in a study of T cells in severe cutaneous drug reactions. TCR subtype-specific primers in iRepertoire multiplex PCR prepared libraries for bulk and single-cell sequencing. TCRdb reanalyzed the multiplex PCR reads and collapses them to one entry per CDR3 protein, without DNA. Found here are approximately 9,700 distinct CDR3 sequences; the top ten clones hold under 25%. Carbamazepine had induced Stevens-Johnson syndrome or toxic epidermal necrolysis in the sequenced donors. The sample taken for sequencing was cells from a skin blister. The receptors stem from a human donor with Stevens-Johnson syndrome, a severe cutaneous drug reaction.

The chain links TRBV4-1 to TRBJ1-6. Germline CDR1 and CDR2: MGHRA and YSYEKL. The CDR3 is made up of 16 amino acids. The CDR3 is CASSQVPGSYNSPLHF.

The chain joins TRBV29-1 to TRBJ2-5; TCRdb's D call of TRBD2 is untestable without DNA. This CDR3 comprises 13 residues. Looked up from germline, CDR1 is SQVTM and CDR2 is ANQGSEA. The CDR3 sequence: CSVVPGLKETQYF.

Its frequency marks this clonotype as medium-sized. The chain recombines TRBV27 with TRBJ1-6; TCRdb proposes TRBD1, but this gene call is untestable without DNA. This CDR3 has 17 residues. Looked up from germline, CDR1 is MNHEY and CDR2 is SMNVEV (reference sequence). CDR3 in amino acids: CASKVGGLKSYNSPLHF.

This clonotype is deemed medium-sized by its frequency. The chain joins TRBV20-1 to TRBJ1-5. The CDR3 length is 16 residues. CDR1 is DFQATT and CDR2 is SNEGSKA in the germline V gene (reference sequence). CDR3 sequence reads: CSASATLTPSNQPQHF.

This chain uses TRBV29-1 with TRBJ2-1; with no DNA, the TCRdb D assignment of TRBD1 cannot be verified. Looked up from germline, CDR1 is SQVTM and CDR2 is ANQGSEA. CDR3 length: 15 residues. The chain's CDR3 is CSVEKGESRSNEQFF.

By frequency, this clonotype registers medium-sized (0.01 to 0.1%). J is TRBJ2-5 and V is TRBV28; the TCRdb call, TRBD1, lacks DNA for checking. The length of the CDR3 is 15 residues. CDR1 MDHEN and CDR2 SYDVKM come from the germline V gene. The CDR3 here is CASSPRGTAQETQYF. Combining the CDR3 with reference TRBV28 and TRBJ2-5 gives the whole variable domain DVKVTQSSRYLVKRTGEKVFLECVQDMDHENMFWYRQDPGLGLRLIYFSYDVKMKEKGDIPEGYSVSREKKERFSLILESASTNQTSMYLCASSPRGTAQETQYFGPGTRLLVL.

The chain combines TRBV29-1 with TRBJ2-7; the TRBD1 assignment by TCRdb is unverifiable without DNA. This CDR3 is built from 15 residues. Germline V gene data show CDR1 as SQVTM and CDR2 as ANQGSEA. The CDR3 spells CSVEDLTGLTYEQYF.

The chain employs TRBV12-5 and TRBJ2-7. Germline V gives CDR1 LGHNT, CDR2 FRNRAP. The CDR3 runs to 11 residues. Here the CDR3 reads CASGLLSEQYF.

The rearrangement links TRBV12-3 or TRBV12-4 to TRBJ2-5; TCRdb's assignment of TRBD2 cannot be checked, as there is no DNA. The CDR3 runs 13 residues. This CDR3 is CASSPGSWETQYF.

The rearrangement joins TRBV20-1 to TRBJ1-5. The CDR3 contains 12 residues. Germline V gene data show CDR1 as DFQATT and CDR2 as SNEGSKA (reference sequence). CDR3: CSVFQGDQPQHF.

The CDR3 protein is CSARQKGGGRAEAFF. This rearrangement joins TRBV20-1 to TRBJ1-1. There are 15 residues in the CDR3. Germline CDR1 is DFQATT and CDR2 is SNEGSKA (reference sequence).

The chain couples TRBV29-1 to TRBJ2-2; the TRBD2 assignment by TCRdb is unverifiable without DNA. CDR3 length: 13 amino acids. Germline V CDR1 and CDR2: SQVTM, ANQGSEA. The CDR3 sequence: CSVRAVLTGELFF.

CDR3 residues: CSVAGRENTEAFF. The chain couples TRBV29-1 to TRBJ1-1; TCRdb indicates TRBD1, and absent DNA this call remains unverified. The CDR3 length is 13 residues. The germline V gene encodes CDR1 SQVTM and CDR2 ANQGSEA.

The chain recombines TRBV29-1 with TRBJ2-1; the TCRdb call, TRBD2, lacks DNA for checking. The germline gives CDR1 SQVTM, CDR2 ANQGSEA. CDR3 length: 15 residues. CDR3 in amino acids: CSVEVGLAGGNEQFF.

The rearrangement links TRBV20-1 to TRBJ2-5; without DNA, the TCRdb call of TRBD1 cannot be checked. From germline, CDR1 is DFQATT and CDR2 SNEGSKA (reference sequence). CDR3 size: 14 residues. Here the CDR3 reads CSASRVVYQETQYF.

The chain recombines TRBV20-1 with TRBJ1-1; TCRdb gives TRBD1 as the D gene, but with no DNA this cannot be confirmed. This CDR3 comprises 14 residues. Per the germline V gene, CDR1 is DFQATT and CDR2 is SNEGSKA (reference sequence). The CDR3 is CSARQGSRISEAFF.

The genes are TRBV29-1 and TRBJ2-7; without DNA, the TCRdb call of TRBD1 cannot be checked. The CDR3 covers 14 residues. CDR1 and CDR2 from the germline V gene are SQVTM and ANQGSEA. CDR3: CSVEMWDGPYEQYF.